The 7 T cell receptor beta chains presented below share a single source sample, sequenced in a study of CD8+CD57+ T cells in acquired aplastic anemia. Before being chosen for sequencing, patients had shown CD8+CD57+ cell expansion by flow cytometry. The study profiled TCR beta VDJ and CDR3 using genomic DNA as template. TCRdb called the reads again in MiXCR, with one record for every CDR3 protein. This sample has under 200,000 distinct CDR3 sequences, with 48% found just once. Material: sorted CD4+, CD8+, or CD8+CD57+ T cells (not recorded which) from PBMCs. Receptors originate from a human donor with aplastic anemia.

This clonotype was observed many times. The chain carries TRBV10-3 and TRBJ1-2; D unclear. V shed 0 bases and J shed 2 bases, with 10 bases lying between them. Germline lookup yields CDR1 ENHRY and CDR2 SYGVKD. The CDR3 is made up of 15 amino acids. The CDR3 reads CAISESQNLNYGYTF. DNA for the CDR3: TGTGCCATCAGTGAGTCCCAGAATTTAAACTATGGCTACACCTTC.

The table lists this clonotype with a few counts. This chain links TRBV2 with TRBJ2-1, with D hard to call. Trimming pared 5 bases from V and 8 bases from J, leaving 10 bases between. The germline CDR1 and CDR2 sequences are SNHLY and FYNNEI. The CDR3 is 12 residues long. DNA for the CDR3: TGTGCCAGCAGTCCGATTGGGCATGAGCAGTTCTTC. Amino acids: CASSPIGHEQFF.

V is TRBV7-9 and J is TRBJ1-2; tentative D call: TRBD1 (6 bases). Germline CDR1 is SEHNR and CDR2 is FQNEAQ (reference sequence). Between the trimmed V and J ends, which lost 5 bases and 5 bases, there was a span of 12 bases. The CDR3 totals 13 residues. The CDR3 DNA sequence: TGTGCCAGCAGCCCACAGGGACCATATGGCTACACCTTC. Its translation: CASSPQGPYGYTF.

This clonotype was observed at least ten times. A much larger clone lies one base from this, so it may be a read error. The V gene is TRBV2, the J gene TRBJ2-3; D call uncertain. V was pared by 5 bases and J by 1 base, with 10 bases between. Germline lookup yields CDR1 SNHLY and CDR2 FYNNEI. This CDR3 contains 14 residues. The chain's CDR3 is CASSKEFGTDTQYF. CDR3 DNA sequence: TGTGCCAGCAGTAAAGAATTCGGCACAGATACGCAGTATTTT.

The chain couples TRBV11-1 to TRBJ2-5; D ambiguous. There are 12 residues in the CDR3. Trimming took 3 bases from V and 5 from J, leaving 7 bases between them. Per germline, CDR1 SGHAT and CDR2 FQDESV (reference sequence). CDR3 residues: CASSFSWETQYF. For the CDR3, the DNA is TGTGCCAGCAGCTTCTCGTGGGAGACCCAGTACTTC.

This clonotype was seen repeatedly, ten times or more. The chain couples TRBV20-1 to TRBJ2-3; possibly TRBD1 or TRBD2 for D (5 bases each). V lost 0 bases and J lost 5, with 12 bases in between. Per germline, CDR1 DFQATT and CDR2 SNEGSKA (reference sequence). The CDR3 is 14 amino acids. CDR3 protein: CSARDLGAGDTQYF. CDR3 coding DNA: TGCAGTGCTAGAGATCTCGGGGCAGGAGATACGCAGTATTTT.

The sample holds a few counts of this clonotype. The V and J genes are TRBV19 and TRBJ2-5, with D possibly TRBD2 on 5 matching bases. Trimming shortened V by 5 bases and J by 5 bases, and 12 bases separated the two germline ends. The CDR3 is 13 amino acids. Per the germline V gene, CDR1 is LNHDA and CDR2 is SQIVND (reference sequence). This CDR3 reads CASSGSAAETQYF. In DNA, the CDR3 is TGTGCCAGTAGTGGTAGCGCTGCGGAGACCCAGTACTTC.